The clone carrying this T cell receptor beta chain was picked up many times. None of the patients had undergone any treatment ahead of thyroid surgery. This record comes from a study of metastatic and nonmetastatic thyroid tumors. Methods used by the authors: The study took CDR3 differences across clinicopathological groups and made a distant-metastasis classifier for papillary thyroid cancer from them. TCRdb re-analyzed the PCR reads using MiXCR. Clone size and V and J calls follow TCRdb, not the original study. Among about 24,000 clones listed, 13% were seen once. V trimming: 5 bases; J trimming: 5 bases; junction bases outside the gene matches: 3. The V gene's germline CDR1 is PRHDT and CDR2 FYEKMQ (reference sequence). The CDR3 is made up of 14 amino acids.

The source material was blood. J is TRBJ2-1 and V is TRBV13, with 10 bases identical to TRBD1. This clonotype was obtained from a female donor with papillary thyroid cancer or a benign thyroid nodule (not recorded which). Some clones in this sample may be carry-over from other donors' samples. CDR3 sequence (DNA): TGTGCCAGCAGCGTGGGACAGGGGAACAATGAGCAGTTCTTC. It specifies CASSVGQGNNEQFF. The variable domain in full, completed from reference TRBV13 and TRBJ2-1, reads AAGVIQSPRHLIKEKRETATLKCYPIPRHDTVYWYQQGPGQDPQFLISFYEKMQSDKGSIPDRFSAQQFSDYHSELNMSSLELGDSALYFCASSVGQGNNEQFFGPGTRLTVL.